Presented here are 22 T cell receptor beta chains from one specimen sequenced in a study of CD8 T cells in ankylosing spondylitis. TCRdb re-called the 5' RACE reads through MiXCR, storing one row per CDR3 protein. This sample has about 160,000 distinct CDR3 sequences, with 15% to 20% found just once. Material for sequencing was blood, either unsorted or a sorted T cell fraction (not recorded which). Receptors originate from a male donor with ankylosing spondylitis or in good health (not recorded which).

This clonotype turned up a few times. The chain combines TRBV10-3 with TRBJ2-5, with no clear D. The V gene's germline CDR1 is ENHRY and CDR2 SYGVKD. The CDR3 runs 15 residues. Trimming left V 0 bases short and J 2 bases short, with 10 bases between. This chain's CDR3 is CAISESKVKQETQYF. CDR3 DNA sequence: TGTGCCATCAGTGAGTCGAAGGTGAAGCAAGAGACCCAGTACTTC.

In its sample, this clonotype was seen many times. V gene TRBV7-3 combines with J gene TRBJ1-1; TRBD1 might be the D (5 bases). The CDR3 totals 13 residues. The V gene lost 0 bases and the J gene lost 4 bases, with 6 bases spanning the gap. Germline V lookup: CDR1 SGHTA, CDR2 FQGTGA. Written as DNA, the CDR3 is TGTGCCAGCAGCTTAACCGGGACCACTGAAGCTTTCTTT. Encoded protein: CASSLTGTTEAFF.

The chain links TRBV29-1 to TRBJ2-2; D is ambiguous. CDR3 length: 15 residues. The V end was cut by 4 bases, the J end by 0 bases, with 12 bases between. Germline V CDR1 and CDR2: SQVTM, ANQGSEA. CDR3 nucleotides: TGCAGCGTTGCCCACAAGTTTGCGAACACCGGGGAGCTGTTTTTT. As protein: CSVAHKFANTGELFF.

A single count supports this clonotype. This chain joins TRBV6-4 and TRBJ2-7; D possibly corresponds to TRBD1 (5 bases). From germline, CDR1 is MRHNA and CDR2 SNTAGT. Trimming took off 6 bases at V and 2 bases at J, with 8 bases between the two ends. The CDR3 covers 12 residues. The CDR3: CASRRQTYEQYF. As DNA, the CDR3 is TGTGCCAGCAGGCGACAGACCTACGAGCAGTACTTC.

The chain uses TRBV24-1 and TRBJ2-5, with 7 bases that match TRBD2. Germline V gives CDR1 KGHDR, CDR2 SFDVKD. CDR3 length: 15 amino acids. After removal of 7 bases from V and 5 bases from J, the junction contained 12 bases not matched to a gene. The chain's CDR3 is CATRGPGGLQETQYF. The CDR3 nucleotides are TGTGCCACCAGGGGGCCGGGAGGATTGCAGGAGACCCAGTACTTC.

The chain uses TRBV28 and TRBJ2-3; D gene uncertain. V shed 7 bases and J shed 0 bases, with 14 bases lying between them. Germline values: CDR1 MDHEN, CDR2 SYDVKM. The CDR3 consists of 15 residues. The CDR3 nucleotides read TGTGCCAGCACGACATCCAAGGCGAGCACAGATACGCAGTATTTT. Translating it yields CASTTSKASTDTQYF.

The chain recombines TRBV10-2 with TRBJ1-2; 7 bases align to TRBD1. CDR3 length: 14 residues. Germline V gene data show CDR1 as WSHSY and CDR2 as SAAADI. With V trimmed by 7 bases and J by 0 bases, 5 bases remained unmatched. The CDR3 protein is CASTETGTNYGYTF. Written as DNA, the CDR3 is TGCGCCAGCACCGAGACAGGGACTAACTATGGCTACACCTTC.

The chain recombines TRBV29-1 with TRBJ2-7; possible D gene TRBD2, 6 bases. The V gene's germline CDR1 is SQVTM and CDR2 ANQGSEA. V lost 7 bases, J lost 3 bases, and 13 bases lay in between. This CDR3 has 12 residues. The CDR3 here is CSAGTPNYEQYF. CDR3 DNA: TGCAGCGCCGGGACTCCAAACTACGAGCAGTACTTC.

This clonotype showed up many times. The chain has TRBV6-1 and TRBJ2-7; possibly TRBD1 for D (6 bases). CDR1 is MNHNS, CDR2 SASEGT, per germline. The ends were cut back, 3 bases at V and 4 bases at J, with 13 bases in the middle. The CDR3 consists of 14 residues. This chain's CDR3 is CASSEIGQTYEQYF. As DNA, the CDR3 is TGTGCCAGCAGTGAGATTGGACAGACTTACGAGCAGTACTTC.

This clonotype was recorded at least ten times. J is TRBJ1-5 and V is TRBV6-1; weak D call: TRBD1 (5 bases). Trimming removed 8 bases from V and 1 base from J, with 12 bases in between. The CDR3 totals 14 residues. Looked up from germline, CDR1 is MNHNS and CDR2 is SASEGT. The CDR3 bases are TGTGCCAGCGTGGTAGGGACGAGCAATCAGCCCCAGCATTTT. Amino acids: CASVVGTSNQPQHF.

This clonotype showed up many times. The chain is built from TRBV18 and TRBJ1-6; D is uncertain. The CDR3 consists of 15 residues. V was pared by 0 bases and J by 10 bases, with 13 bases between. Germline V gene sequence: CDR1 KGHSH, CDR2 LQKENI. CDR3 sequence (DNA): TGTGCCAGCTCACCACCGGGAGCCTCATACTCACCCCTCCACTTT. Its protein product is CASSPPGASYSPLHF.

CDR3 loop: CASSAPHKNTEAFF. CDR3 in DNA: TGTGCCAGCAGTGCCCCTCATAAGAACACTGAAGCTTTCTTT. The chain joins TRBV6-1 to TRBJ1-1; D uncertain. CDR1 and CDR2 from the germline V gene are MNHNS and SASEGT. Trimming shortened V by 4 bases and J by 1 base, and 10 bases separated the two germline ends. The CDR3 contains 14 residues.

Only one count was recorded for this clonotype. This may arise from a read error, as a much more abundant clone is one base away. The V gene is TRBV24-1, the J gene TRBJ2-3, with D maybe TRBD1 (6 bases). Judging by the DNA end, TRBJ1-5 fits better; the J call may be wrong. The CDR3 sequence is 14 residues long. Germline V CDR1 and CDR2: KGHDR, SFDVKD. The CDR3 region has the DNA TGTGCCACCAGTGAGCCTACAGGGTCAGATACGCAGCATTTT. Its protein is CATSEPTGSDTQHF.

The table lists this clonotype with many counts. J is TRBJ2-5 and V is TRBV29-1; D gene ambiguous. The CDR3 consists of 12 residues. Trimming took 6 bases from V and 2 from J, leaving 10 bases between them. Per germline, CDR1 SQVTM and CDR2 ANQGSEA. DNA for the CDR3: TGCAGCGTGGTTGGTTTACAAGAGACCCAGTACTTC. It codes for CSVVGLQETQYF.

This clonotype has more than one count but fewer than ten. This chain joins TRBV18 and TRBJ2-1, with a possible D match to TRBD2 (6 bases). CDR3 length: 14 residues. V lost 4 bases and J 10 bases, leaving 17 bases between the germline ends. Per germline, CDR1 KGHSH and CDR2 LQKENI. Here the CDR3 DNA reads TGTGCCAGCTCACTAACGTCAGTCGCGGGAGAGCAGTTCTTC. This gives the protein CASSLTSVAGEQFF.

This clonotype has ten or more counts. The V and J genes are TRBV5-1 and TRBJ2-1, with 10 nucleotides matching TRBD2. The CDR3 length is 16 residues. Trimming cost V 0 bases and J 4 bases; bases outside gene matches: 4. Germline V gene lookup returns CDR1 SGHRS and CDR2 YFSETQ. CDR3 sequence reads: CASSLATSGSYNEQFF. For the CDR3, the DNA is TGCGCCAGCAGCTTGGCGACTAGCGGGTCTTACAATGAGCAGTTCTTC.

This clonotype was picked up one time. A much larger clone lies a single base off, so this may be a read error. The rearrangement joins TRBV24-1 to TRBJ2-1; 7 bases are a match to TRBD1. The germline V gene encodes CDR1 KGHDR and CDR2 SFDVKD. Trimming removed 6 bases from V and 12 bases from J; junction bases left unmatched: 10. This CDR3 spans 13 amino acids. CDR3 amino acids: CATSNPGGRGQFF. The DNA of the CDR3 is TGTGCCACCAGTAATCCAGGGGGTAGGGGGCAGTTCTTC.

The CDR3 nucleotides read TGCAGCGGGCGGGGGGATCCAGATACGCAGTATTTT. Translation gives CSGRGDPDTQYF. The chain carries TRBV29-1 and TRBJ2-3, with 8 nucleotides matching TRBD2. Per germline, CDR1 SQVTM and CDR2 ANQGSEA. The CDR3 is 12 residues long. Losses at the gene ends were 7 bases for V and 4 bases for J; bases not matched to a gene: 4.

This chain connects TRBV7-9 to TRBJ2-7, with D perhaps TRBD2 (6 bases). CDR3 length: 15 residues. Per the germline V gene, CDR1 is SEHNR and CDR2 is FQNEAQ (reference sequence). Trimming removed 1 base at V and 1 base at J, with 11 bases between. The CDR3 is CASSLVRGESYEQYF. CDR3 coding DNA: TGTGCCAGCAGCTTAGTGCGGGGTGAGTCCTACGAGCAGTACTTC.

This clonotype came up a few times. V is TRBV20-1 and J is TRBJ1-5; tentative D call: TRBD1 (5 bases). V lost 0 bases to trimming and J lost 1 base, with 13 bases between them. The germline gives CDR1 DFQATT, CDR2 SNEGSKA (reference sequence). The CDR3 has 16 residues. The CDR3 DNA sequence: TGCAGTGCTAGAGATTTCGGGGGTTGGAGCAATCAGCCCCAGCATTTT. Translating gives CSARDFGGWSNQPQHF.

The table lists this clonotype with many counts. The J gene is TRBJ2-5, the V gene TRBV6-1; TRBD2 matches 9 bases. Germline values: CDR1 MNHNS, CDR2 SASEGT. The ends lost 2 bases at V and 4 bases at J; junction bases unmatched: 8. The CDR3 is made up of 16 amino acids. CDR3 protein: CASSEIGSGRRETQYF. The CDR3 DNA reads as TGTGCCAGCAGTGAAATAGGTAGCGGGAGAAGAGAGACCCAGTACTTC.

In this sample, this clonotype turned up a few times. The chain carries TRBV20-1 and TRBJ2-1; TRBD2 matches at 14 bases. The germline V gene encodes CDR1 DFQATT and CDR2 SNEGSKA (reference sequence). V gave up 3 bases and J gave up 4 bases; unmatched junction bases: 8. This CDR3 has 17 amino acids. The CDR3 reads CSARGTSGSESYNEQFF. In DNA, the CDR3 is TGCAGTGCTAGGGGGACTAGCGGGAGTGAGTCTTACAATGAGCAGTTCTTC.